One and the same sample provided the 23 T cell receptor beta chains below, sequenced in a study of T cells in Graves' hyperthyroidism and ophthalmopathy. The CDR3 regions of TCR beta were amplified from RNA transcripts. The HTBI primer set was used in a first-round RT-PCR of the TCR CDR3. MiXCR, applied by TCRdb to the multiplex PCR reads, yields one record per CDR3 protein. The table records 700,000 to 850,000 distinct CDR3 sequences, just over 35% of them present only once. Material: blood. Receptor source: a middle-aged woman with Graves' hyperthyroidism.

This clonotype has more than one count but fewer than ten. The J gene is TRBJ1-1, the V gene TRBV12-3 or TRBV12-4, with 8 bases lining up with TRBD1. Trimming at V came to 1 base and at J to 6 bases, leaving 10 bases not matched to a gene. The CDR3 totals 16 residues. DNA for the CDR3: TGTGCCAGCAGTTTAGTCGCCGGACAGGGAGTCGCTGAAGCTTTCTTT. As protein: CASSLVAGQGVAEAFF.

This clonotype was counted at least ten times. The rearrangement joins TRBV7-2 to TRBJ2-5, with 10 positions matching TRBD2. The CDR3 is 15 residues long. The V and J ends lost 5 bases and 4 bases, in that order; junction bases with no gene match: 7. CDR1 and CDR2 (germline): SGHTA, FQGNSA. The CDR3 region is CASSKQREGGETQYF. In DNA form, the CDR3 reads TGTGCCAGCAGCAAGCAGCGGGAGGGCGGAGAGACCCAGTACTTC.

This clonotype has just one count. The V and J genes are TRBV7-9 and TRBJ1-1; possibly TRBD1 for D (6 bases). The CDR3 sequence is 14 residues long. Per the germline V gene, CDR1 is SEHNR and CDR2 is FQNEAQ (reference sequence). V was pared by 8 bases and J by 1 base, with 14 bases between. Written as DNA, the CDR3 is TGTGCCAGCCAAGCCCTAGGGGGGAACACTGAAGCTTTCTTT. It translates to CASQALGGNTEAFF.

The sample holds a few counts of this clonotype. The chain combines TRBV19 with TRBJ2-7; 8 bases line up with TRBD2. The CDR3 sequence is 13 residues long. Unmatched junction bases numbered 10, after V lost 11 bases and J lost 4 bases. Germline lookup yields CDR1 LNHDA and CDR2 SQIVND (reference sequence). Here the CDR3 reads CAWSSGSGYEQYF. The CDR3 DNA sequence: TGTGCCTGGTCAAGCGGGAGCGGGTACGAGCAGTACTTC.

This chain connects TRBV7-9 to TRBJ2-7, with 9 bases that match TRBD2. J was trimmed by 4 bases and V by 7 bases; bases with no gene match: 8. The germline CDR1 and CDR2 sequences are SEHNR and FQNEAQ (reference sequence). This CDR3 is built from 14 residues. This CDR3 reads CASTGTSFRYEQYF. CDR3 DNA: TGTGCCAGCACCGGGACTAGCTTTCGGTACGAGCAGTACTTC.

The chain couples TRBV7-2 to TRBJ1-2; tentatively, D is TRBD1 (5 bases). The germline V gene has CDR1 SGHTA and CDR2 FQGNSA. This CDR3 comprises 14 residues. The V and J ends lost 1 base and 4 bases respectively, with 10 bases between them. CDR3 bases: TGTGCCAGCAGCTTAGTTGGGGGTTCCTATGGCTACACCTTC. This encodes CASSLVGGSYGYTF.

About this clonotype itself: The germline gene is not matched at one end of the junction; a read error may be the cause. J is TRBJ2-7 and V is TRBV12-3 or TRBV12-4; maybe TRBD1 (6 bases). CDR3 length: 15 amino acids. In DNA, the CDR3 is TGTGCCAGCAGTTACGGTACAGGGCAGGTCTACAAGCAGTACTTC. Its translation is CASSYGTGQVYKQYF.

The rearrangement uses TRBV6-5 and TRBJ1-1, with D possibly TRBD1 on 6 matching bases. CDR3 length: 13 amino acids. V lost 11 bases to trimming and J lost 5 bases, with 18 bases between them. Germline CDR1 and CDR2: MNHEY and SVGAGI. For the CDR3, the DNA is TGTGCCGTATTAAAGGGGGGGCTTACTGAAGCTTTCTTT. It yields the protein CAVLKGGLTEAFF.

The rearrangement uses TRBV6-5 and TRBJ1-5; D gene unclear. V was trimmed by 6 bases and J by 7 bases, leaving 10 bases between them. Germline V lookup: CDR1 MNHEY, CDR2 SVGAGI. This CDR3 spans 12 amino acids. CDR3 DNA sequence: TGTGCCAGCAGAGAGCCGGGCCAGCCCCAGCATTTT. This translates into CASREPGQPQHF.

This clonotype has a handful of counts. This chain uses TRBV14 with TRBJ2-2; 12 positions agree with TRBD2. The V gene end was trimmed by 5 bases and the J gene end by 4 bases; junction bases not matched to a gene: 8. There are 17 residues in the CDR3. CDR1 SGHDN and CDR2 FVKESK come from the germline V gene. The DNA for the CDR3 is TGTGCCAGCAGCGAGCTACCGGGACTAGCGGGCACCGGGGAGCTGTTTTTT. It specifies CASSELPGLAGTGELFF.

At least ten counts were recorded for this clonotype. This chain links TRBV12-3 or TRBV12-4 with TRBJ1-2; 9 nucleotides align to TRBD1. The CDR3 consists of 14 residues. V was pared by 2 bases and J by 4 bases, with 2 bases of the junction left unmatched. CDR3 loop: CASSLWDRAYGYTF. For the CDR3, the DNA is TGTGCCAGCAGTTTATGGGACAGGGCCTATGGCTACACCTTC.

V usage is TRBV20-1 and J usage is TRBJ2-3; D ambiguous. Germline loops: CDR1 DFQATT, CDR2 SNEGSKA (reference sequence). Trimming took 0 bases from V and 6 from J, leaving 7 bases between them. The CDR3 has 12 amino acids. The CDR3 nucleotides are TGCAGTGCTAGAGATGGGATGGATACGCAGTATTTT. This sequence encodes CSARDGMDTQYF.

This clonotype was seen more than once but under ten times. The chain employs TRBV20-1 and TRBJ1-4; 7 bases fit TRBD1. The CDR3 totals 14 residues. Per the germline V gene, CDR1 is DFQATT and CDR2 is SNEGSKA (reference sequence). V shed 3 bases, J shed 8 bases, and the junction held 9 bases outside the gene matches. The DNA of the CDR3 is TGCAGTGCTAGGCCTCGGGCAGGGGGAGAAAAACTGTTTTTT. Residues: CSARPRAGGEKLFF.

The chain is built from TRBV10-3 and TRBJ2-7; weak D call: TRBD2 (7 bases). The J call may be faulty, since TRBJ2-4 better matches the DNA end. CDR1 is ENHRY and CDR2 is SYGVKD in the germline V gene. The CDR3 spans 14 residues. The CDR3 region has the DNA TGTGCCATCAGTGCCGGGGGGCTGCGGTGCATTCAGTACTTC. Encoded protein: CAISAGGLRCIQYF.

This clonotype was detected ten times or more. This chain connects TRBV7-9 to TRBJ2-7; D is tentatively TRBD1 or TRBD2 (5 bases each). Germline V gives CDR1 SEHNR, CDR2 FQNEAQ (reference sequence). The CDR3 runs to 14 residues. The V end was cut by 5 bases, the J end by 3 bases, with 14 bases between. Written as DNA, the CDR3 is TGTGCCAGCAGCCCAGCGGACATCTTCTACGAGCAGTACTTC. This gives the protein CASSPADIFYEQYF.

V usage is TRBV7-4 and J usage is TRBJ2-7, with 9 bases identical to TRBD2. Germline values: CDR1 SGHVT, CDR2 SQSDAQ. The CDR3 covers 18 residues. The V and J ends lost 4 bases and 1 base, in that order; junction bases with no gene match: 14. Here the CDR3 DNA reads TGTGCCAGCAGCTCACCACAGATAGCGGGGGCCCGTTCCTACGAGCAGTACTTC. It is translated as CASSSPQIAGARSYEQYF.

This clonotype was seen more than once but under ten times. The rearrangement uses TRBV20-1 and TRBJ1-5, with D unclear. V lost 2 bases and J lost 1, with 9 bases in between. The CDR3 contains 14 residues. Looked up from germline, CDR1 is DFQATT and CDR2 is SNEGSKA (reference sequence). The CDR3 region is CSARSIGSNQPQHF. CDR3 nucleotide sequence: TGCAGTGCTAGATCTATAGGGAGCAATCAGCCCCAGCATTTT.

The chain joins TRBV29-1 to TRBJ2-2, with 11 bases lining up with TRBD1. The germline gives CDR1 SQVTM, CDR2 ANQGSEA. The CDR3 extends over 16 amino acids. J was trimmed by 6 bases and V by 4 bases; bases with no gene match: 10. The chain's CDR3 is CSVGGRDRGSPGELFF. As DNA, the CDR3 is TGCAGCGTTGGAGGGAGGGACAGGGGGTCCCCCGGGGAGCTGTTTTTT.

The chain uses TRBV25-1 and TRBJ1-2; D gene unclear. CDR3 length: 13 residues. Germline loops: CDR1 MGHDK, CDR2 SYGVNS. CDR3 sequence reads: CARKLGMGYGYTF. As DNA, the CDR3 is TGTGCTAGAAAACTCGGTATGGGCTATGGCTACACCTTC.

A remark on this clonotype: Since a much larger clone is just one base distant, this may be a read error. The CDR3 sequence is CASSSEGRAQHF. The CDR3 nucleotides are TGTGCCAGCAGTTCCGAGGGCAGGGCCCAGCATTTT. The rearrangement joins TRBV12-3 or TRBV12-4 to TRBJ1-5; D possibly corresponds to TRBD1 (5 bases). The V end lost 4 bases, the J end lost 11 bases, and 12 bases lay between the germline ends. This CDR3 contains 12 residues.

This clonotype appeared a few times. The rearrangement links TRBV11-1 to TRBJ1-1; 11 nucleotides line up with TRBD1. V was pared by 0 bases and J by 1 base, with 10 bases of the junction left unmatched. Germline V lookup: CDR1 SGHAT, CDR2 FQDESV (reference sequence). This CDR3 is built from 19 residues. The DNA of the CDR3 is TGTGCCAGCAGCTTAGCCTATGGACAGGGGGCGGGGGCGAACACTGAAGCTTTCTTT. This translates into CASSLAYGQGAGANTEAFF.

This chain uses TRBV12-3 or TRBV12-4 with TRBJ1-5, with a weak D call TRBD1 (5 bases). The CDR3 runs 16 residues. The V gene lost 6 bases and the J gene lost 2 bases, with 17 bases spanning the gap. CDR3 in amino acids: CASSEGPGGGNQPQHF. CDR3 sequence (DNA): TGTGCCAGCAGCGAGGGCCCGGGGGGAGGCAATCAGCCCCAGCATTTT.

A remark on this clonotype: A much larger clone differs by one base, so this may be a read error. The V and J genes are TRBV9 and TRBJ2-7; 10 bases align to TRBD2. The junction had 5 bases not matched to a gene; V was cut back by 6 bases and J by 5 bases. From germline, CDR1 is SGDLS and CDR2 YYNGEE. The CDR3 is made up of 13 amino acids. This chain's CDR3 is CASITSGTHEQYF. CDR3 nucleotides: TGTGCCAGCATCACTAGCGGGACCCACGAGCAGTACTTC.